This section outlines one T cell receptor (beta chain) sequence together with its context. Its antigen is as yet unknown. Germline CDR1 and CDR2: SGHRS and YFSETQ. CDR3 size: 14 residues. J lost 8 bases, V lost 4 bases, and 5 bases had no gene match. These data belong to a study of OX40 agonist ivuxolimab in advanced cancers. Whole-study findings and limits: At doses 0.1 to 3.0 mg/kg, CD4+ and CD8+ clones expanded. Mean expanded clone counts were higher in CD8+ than CD4+ T cells.

Sampling of blood occurred at baseline, cycle 4 day 1, and cycle 7 day 1. Here immunoSEQ multiplex PCR was the method, and the copy in TCRdb shows in-frame clones only, minus some. The sample shows about 59,000 clones, around 87% of them seen only once. The clonotype originates from an adult with an advanced solid tumor such as melanoma, head and neck, liver or kidney cancer. The gene calls are TRBV5-1 and TRBJ1-4; 10 bases fit TRBD1. Sequencing was performed on CD4+ or CD8+ T cells sorted from blood, taken in a trial of the OX40 agonist ivuxolimab. CDR3 sequence (DNA): TGCGCCAGCAGCCCGACAGGGGGCCCGGAAAAACTGTTTTTT. It codes for CASSPTGGPEKLFF.